The 16 T cell receptor beta chains below come from one sample, sequenced in a study of T cell repertoires in cytomegalovirus infection. Antigen specificity for these receptors is unknown. TCRdb reanalysed the reads using MiXCR and keeps one entry per CDR3 protein. This table holds 830,000 or so distinct CDR3 sequences, over 25% found once. Sample: cultured CD8+ T cells from PBMCs, taken from culture after CMV antigen stimulation. All receptors come from a human donor in good health (CMV status not recorded). Some clones in this sample may be carry-over from other donors' samples.

This clonotype was counted a few times. The chain recombines TRBV27 with TRBJ2-7; 9 bases align to TRBD1. This CDR3 is built from 16 residues. V gave up 3 bases and J gave up 0 bases; unmatched junction bases: 6. Germline CDR1 MNHEY, CDR2 SMNVEV (reference sequence). This CDR3 reads CASSLCDRGSSYEQYV. Here the CDR3 DNA reads TGTGCCAGCAGTTTGTGCGACAGGGGGAGCTCCTACGAGCAGTACGTC.

V usage is TRBV4-1 and J usage is TRBJ1-1, with TRBD1 matching over 9 bases. Germline loops: CDR1 MGHRA, CDR2 YSYEKL. The CDR3 has 20 residues. With V trimmed by 0 bases and J by 1 base, 15 bases remained unmatched. The CDR3 reads CASSQDLWGQGWTWNTEAFF. CDR3 sequence (DNA): TGCGCCAGCAGCCAAGATTTGTGGGGACAGGGATGGACTTGGAACACTGAAGCTTTCTTT.

In DNA form, the CDR3 reads TGCGCCAGCAACCTCGGGGGGGGGGCCGGAGATACGCAGTATTTT. Its protein product is CASNLGGGAGDTQYF. This chain links TRBV4-1 with TRBJ2-3; 8 bases match TRBD2. Per the germline V gene, CDR1 is MGHRA and CDR2 is YSYEKL. The junction had 11 bases not matched to a gene; V was cut back by 7 bases and J by 5 bases. This CDR3 is built from 15 residues.

This clonotype was observed a few times. V and J are TRBV28 and TRBJ2-5; D remains ambiguous. The V gene's germline CDR1 is MDHEN and CDR2 SYDVKM. The V end lost 5 bases, the J end lost 3 bases, and 25 bases lay between the germline ends. The CDR3 loop spans 18 amino acids. The CDR3 bases are TGTGCCAGCAGTAGGGATGAGCAAATGATCAGTCCGGAAGAGACCCAGTACTTC. The encoded protein is CASSRDEQMISPEETQYF. The complete variable domain, with remaining parts taken from reference TRBV28 and TRBJ2-5, reads DVKVTQSSRYLVKRTGEKVFLECVQDMDHENMFWYRQDPGLGLRLIYFSYDVKMKEKGDIPEGYSVSREKKERFSLILESASTNQTSMYLCASSRDEQMISPEETQYFGPGTRLLVL.

In this sample, this clonotype turned up a few times. The J gene is TRBJ1-5, the V gene TRBV12-3 or TRBV12-4; D is ambiguous. V lost 6 bases and J lost 1, with 19 bases in between. CDR3 length equals 17 residues. The CDR3 coding sequence is TGTGCCAGCAGCTCCGACCGGCAAGTTGAGAGCAATCAGCCCCAGCATTTT. Its translation is CASSSDRQVESNQPQHF.

This clonotype was detected a few times. The junction departs from germline at one end; a sequencing error may be responsible. This chain's CDR3 is CASSQGSMNTEAFF. CDR3 nucleotide sequence: TGTGCCAGCAGCCAAGGCAGCATGAACACTGAAGCTTTCTTT. V usage is TRBV4-1 and J usage is TRBJ1-1, with D unclear. Looked up from germline, CDR1 is MGHRA and CDR2 is YSYEKL. This CDR3 contains 14 residues.

The chain links TRBV7-6 to TRBJ1-5; 8 bases fit TRBD1. The J segment lost 7 bases and the V segment lost 4 bases, leaving 9 bases of the junction unmatched. The CDR3 length is 15 residues. The V gene's germline CDR1 is SGHVS and CDR2 FNYEAQ. The CDR3 protein is CASSSPGTGSQPQHF. CDR3 bases: TGTGCCAGCAGCTCCCCTGGGACAGGTTCACAGCCCCAGCATTTT.

The chain carries TRBV5-4 and TRBJ1-1, with TRBD1 matching 7 bases. This CDR3 has 15 amino acids. Germline lookup yields CDR1 SGHNT and CDR2 YYREEE (reference sequence). V trimming: 4 bases; J trimming: 3 bases; junction bases outside the gene matches: 9. The CDR3 here is CASSGGGKGDTEAFF. The CDR3 DNA sequence: TGTGCCAGCAGCGGAGGGGGCAAGGGCGACACTGAAGCTTTCTTT.

The chain uses TRBV4-1 and TRBJ1-1; no firm D call. Trimming took 2 bases from V and 3 from J, leaving 10 bases between them. Germline V gene data show CDR1 as MGHRA and CDR2 as YSYEKL. The CDR3 totals 14 residues. CDR3 protein: CASSQWSRDTEAFF. The CDR3 DNA is TGCGCCAGCAGCCAATGGAGCCGGGACACTGAAGCTTTCTTT.

This clonotype was counted at least ten times. The V and J genes are TRBV19 and TRBJ1-1; possible D gene TRBD1, 5 bases. The V end lost 7 bases, the J end lost 3 bases, and 15 bases lay between the germline ends. Germline V gene data show CDR1 as LNHDA and CDR2 as SQIVND (reference sequence). This CDR3 is built from 14 residues. The CDR3 bases are TGTGCCAGTACCCCGGGGGGACCCTACACTGAAGCTTTCTTT. It yields the protein CASTPGGPYTEAFF.

The rearrangement joins TRBV15 to TRBJ1-5, with unresolved D. CDR3 length equals 17 residues. CDR1 is LNHNV and CDR2 is YYDKDF in the germline V gene (reference sequence). Trimming cost V 4 bases and J 2 bases, with 18 bases left between them. CDR3 bases: TGTGCCACCAGCACCCTCCCCCCCGCCGTGGGCAATCAGCCCCAGCATTTT. It codes for CATSTLPPAVGNQPQHF.

This clonotype was seen many times. This chain uses TRBV7-6 with TRBJ1-1; D unresolved. V gave up 1 base and J gave up 7 bases, with 13 bases separating them. The CDR3 spans 14 residues. Germline values: CDR1 SGHVS, CDR2 FNYEAQ. This CDR3 is CASSLEEGSLEAFF. The CDR3 nucleotides are TGTGCCAGCAGCTTAGAGGAAGGCTCTCTTGAAGCTTTCTTT.

The rearrangement links TRBV4-1 to TRBJ2-3, with 7 bases fitting TRBD1. Per germline, CDR1 MGHRA and CDR2 YSYEKL. The CDR3 is 16 residues long. The V gene end was trimmed by 7 bases and the J gene end by 5 bases; junction bases not matched to a gene: 15. The DNA of the CDR3 is TGCGCCAGCACTCCCACCCCCAGACAGGGTATAGATACGCAGTATTTT. Its protein is CASTPTPRQGIDTQYF.

The CDR3 is CASSPGRGREQPQHF. The CDR3 DNA follows: TGTGCCAGCAGCCCGGGGCGGGGCCGAGAACAGCCCCAGCATTTT. This rearrangement joins TRBV4-2 to TRBJ1-5; TRBD1 is a possible D gene (5 bases). Germline V gene lookup returns CDR1 LGHNA and CDR2 YNFKEQ. The V end was cut by 4 bases, the J end by 7 bases, with 17 bases between. The CDR3 is 15 amino acids.

The CDR3 sequence: CATSRDSPRDRGQDTQYF. CDR3 in DNA: TGTGCCACCAGCAGAGATAGCCCCCGGGACAGGGGCCAGGATACGCAGTATTTT. The chain carries TRBV15 and TRBJ2-3; 10 nucleotides match TRBD1. V lost 0 bases, J lost 6 bases, and 12 bases stayed unmatched. The CDR3 loop spans 18 amino acids. Germline V gene data show CDR1 as LNHNV and CDR2 as YYDKDF (reference sequence). The full variable domain, completed using reference TRBV15 and TRBJ2-3, is DAMVIQNPRYQVTQFGKPVTLSCSQTLNHNVMYWYQQKSSQAPKLLFHYYDKDFNNEADTPDNFQSRRPNTSFCFLDIRSPGLGDTAMYLCATSRDSPRDRGQDTQYFGPGTRLTVL.

This clonotype has ten or more counts. A read error may account for a junction end that differs from germline. The J gene is TRBJ2-1, the V gene TRBV12-3 or TRBV12-4; 12 positions match TRBD2. The CDR3 has 20 amino acids. The CDR3 DNA follows: TGTGCCAGCAGTGCCCCTTCTAGCGGGGGGGCAAGGGGATCCTCCAATGAGCAGTTCTTC. Residues: CASSAPSSGGARGSSNEQFF.